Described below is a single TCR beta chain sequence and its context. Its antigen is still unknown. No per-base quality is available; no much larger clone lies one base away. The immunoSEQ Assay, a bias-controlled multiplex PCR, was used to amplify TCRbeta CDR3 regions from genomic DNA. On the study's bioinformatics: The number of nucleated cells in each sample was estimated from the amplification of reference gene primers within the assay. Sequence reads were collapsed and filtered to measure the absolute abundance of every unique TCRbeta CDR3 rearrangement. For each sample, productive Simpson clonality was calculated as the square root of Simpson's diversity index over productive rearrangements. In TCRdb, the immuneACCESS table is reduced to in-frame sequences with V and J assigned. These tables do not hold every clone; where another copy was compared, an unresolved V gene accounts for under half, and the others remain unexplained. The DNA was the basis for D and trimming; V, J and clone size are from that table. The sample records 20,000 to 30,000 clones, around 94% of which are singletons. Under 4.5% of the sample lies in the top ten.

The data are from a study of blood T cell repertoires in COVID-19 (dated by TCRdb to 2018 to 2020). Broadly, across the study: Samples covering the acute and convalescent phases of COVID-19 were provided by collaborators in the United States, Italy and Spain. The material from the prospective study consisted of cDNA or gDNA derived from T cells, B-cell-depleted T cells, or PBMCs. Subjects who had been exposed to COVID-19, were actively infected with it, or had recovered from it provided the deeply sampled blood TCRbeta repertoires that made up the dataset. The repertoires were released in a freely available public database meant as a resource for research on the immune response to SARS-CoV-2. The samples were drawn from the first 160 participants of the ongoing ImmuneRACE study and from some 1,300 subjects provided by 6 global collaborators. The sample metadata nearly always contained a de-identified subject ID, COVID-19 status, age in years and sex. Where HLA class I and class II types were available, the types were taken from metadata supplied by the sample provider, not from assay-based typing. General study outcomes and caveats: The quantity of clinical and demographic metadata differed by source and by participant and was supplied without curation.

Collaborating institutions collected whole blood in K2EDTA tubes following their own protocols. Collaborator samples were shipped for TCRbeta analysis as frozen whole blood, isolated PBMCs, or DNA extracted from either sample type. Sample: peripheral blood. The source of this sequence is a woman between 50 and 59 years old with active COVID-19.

For the CDR3, the sequence is CASSPSPYNEQFF. The base sequence is TGTGCCAGCAGCCCCTCCCCCTACAATGAGCAGTTCTTC. In this chain, TRBV5-4 is recombined with TRBJ2-1, with the D gene uncertain. Taken from the germline V gene (reference sequence), the CDR1 and CDR2 loops are SGHNT and YYREEE. Cut back by 4 bases and 2 bases, the V and J ends lie 7 bases apart. The CDR3 covers 13 residues, taking in both the cysteine and the phenylalanine. The entry retains the CDR3 DNA only, 39 bases that are in frame from base 1.